Included here is one T cell receptor beta chain sequence, with context. The antigen remains undetermined. These data belong to a study of T-cell reconstitution after alpha-beta-depleted transplantation in children. CDR3 length: 18 amino acids. J lost 8 bases, V lost 1 base, and 15 bases had no gene match. Study observations and caveats: T-cell numbers and diversity, one year after transplant, stemmed largely from T cells that were newly produced.

TCRbeta library construction was performed incorporating unique molecular identifiers. TCRdb called the PCR reads again in MiXCR, with one record for every CDR3 protein. The sample consists of some 840,000 distinct CDR3 sequences, around 15% of them appearing once. The material was PBMCs, mostly from graft donor cells, obtained 360 days after TCRalphabeta/CD19-depleted stem cell transplant. The origin of this receptor is a male patient aged 10 to 17 who had a stem cell transplant for acute lymphoblastic leukemia, so the T cells may come from the graft donor. The rearrangement joins TRBV12-3 or TRBV12-4 to TRBJ2-3, with TRBD2 matching 10 bases. The CDR3: CASSLGASGSPSWATQYF. In DNA form, the CDR3 reads TGTGCCAGCAGTTTAGGGGCTAGCGGGAGTCCTAGTTGGGCTACGCAGTATTTT.